Shown below are 6 T cell receptor beta chains from a single sample sequenced in a study of monozygotic twins with cystic fibrosis. The repertoire was sequenced with immunoSEQ multiplex PCR; TCRdb's copy has only in-frame clones and lacks some. The sample has about 10,000 clones, just over 99% seen once. The sequenced sample was blood. These TCRs come from a man aged 18 to 30 with cystic fibrosis.

V usage is TRBV10-3 and J usage is TRBJ2-5; D not resolved. Per germline, CDR1 ENHRY and CDR2 SYGVKD. Trimming stripped 0 bases from V and 2 bases from J, with 10 bases between. The CDR3 contains 15 residues. CDR3 in amino acids: CAISESWDGQETQYF. CDR3 coding DNA: TGTGCCATCAGTGAGTCCTGGGATGGACAAGAGACCCAGTACTTC.

This chain uses TRBV10-3 with TRBJ2-3, with a possible D match to TRBD2 (5 bases). V dropped 0 bases and J dropped 4 bases, with 5 bases sitting between them. The V gene's germline CDR1 is ENHRY and CDR2 SYGVKD. The CDR3 consists of 13 residues. This chain's CDR3 is CAISESLADTQYF. In DNA, the CDR3 is TGTGCCATCAGTGAGTCACTAGCAGATACGCAGTATTTT.

The chain employs TRBV7-9 and TRBJ2-1; 10 nucleotides align to TRBD2. V gave up 5 bases and J gave up 6 bases; unmatched junction bases: 10. The CDR3 loop spans 16 amino acids. Germline V gene sequence: CDR1 SEHNR, CDR2 FQNEAQ (reference sequence). CDR3 DNA: TGTGCCAGCAGCGGGCGTAGCGGGGGGCGTCCCAATGAGCAGTTCTTC. Translation gives CASSGRSGGRPNEQFF.

The V call is TRBV5-5, the J call TRBJ1-5; D uncertain. The germline CDR1 and CDR2 sequences are SGHKS and YYEKEE (reference sequence). This CDR3 has 14 residues. The germline V and J ends were trimmed by 4 bases and 0 bases, with 8 bases remaining between them. The CDR3 spells CASSAGYSNQPQHF. The CDR3 nucleotides are TGTGCCAGCAGCGCCGGTTATAGCAATCAGCCCCAGCATTTT.

The chain recombines TRBV28 with TRBJ1-1; 7 bases agree with TRBD1. Germline assignment: CDR1 MDHEN and CDR2 SYDVKM. The CDR3 runs to 15 residues. V trimming: 4 bases; J trimming: 0 bases; junction bases outside the gene matches: 5. The CDR3 loop reads CASSSPTGMNTEAFF. The CDR3 DNA sequence: TGTGCCAGCAGTTCCCCGACAGGGATGAACACTGAAGCTTTCTTT.

The chain carries TRBV5-1 and TRBJ1-3; a weak D match, TRBD1 (5 bases). The CDR3 extends over 16 amino acids. Germline values: CDR1 SGHRS, CDR2 YFSETQ. Trimming pared 0 bases from V and 0 bases from J, leaving 10 bases between. CDR3 coding DNA: TGCGCCAGCAGCTTGGGACAGACAGCCTCTGGAAACACCATATATTTT. Translated, it gives CASSLGQTASGNTIYF.